This TCR beta chain was sequenced during a study of cytomegalovirus exposure and HLA in healthy donors. As for the study in general: Inside one of the first data releases sat around 86 million unique TCRs taken from HLA-typed donors.

CDR1 SGHAT and CDR2 FQNNGV come from the germline V gene. V lost 1 base to trimming and J lost 0 bases; unmatched junction nucleotides: 7. The CDR3 is 17 residues long. This clone was seen a handful of times. With 60 Vbeta and 13 Jbeta primers, the PCR was carried out. Method: immunoSEQ multiplex PCR; TCRdb's copy keeps in-frame clones and lacks some. The sample has over 150,000 clones, roughly four fifths seen once; the top ten hold over 1.2%. Sequenced material: PBMCs. V usage is TRBV11-2 and J usage is TRBJ2-3, with TRBD2 matching over 7 bases. The receptor was derived from a man aged 55 to 70 in good health and CMV-seronegative. CDR3 nucleotides: TGTGCCAGCAGCTTAGCCGCTAGCGGCACTAGCACAGATACGCAGTATTTT. Amino acids: CASSLAASGTSTDTQYF.